This T cell receptor (beta chain) originates from a study of blood T cell repertoires in COVID-19. V gave up 2 bases and J gave up 1 base; unmatched junction bases: 3. Germline V gene data show CDR1 as SGHTA and CDR2 as FQGNSA. The CDR3 length is 15 residues. Study processing details: Amplification from reference gene primers served as the basis for estimated nucleated cell counts. Data came from immunoSEQ multiplex PCR; TCRdb stores just in-frame clones and leaves some out. For V, J and clone size, that table is used; D and trimming come from the DNA. The repertoire consists of approximately 91,000 clones, with 80% occurring once and the leading ten covering around 19%.

The sequenced material came from peripheral blood. The chain uses TRBV7-2 and TRBJ2-3, with 7 nucleotides matching TRBD2. The TCR was taken from a human donor in a cohort sampled during active COVID-19. The DNA of the CDR3 is TGTGCCAGCAGCTTACCCACTAGCGGCACAGATACGCAGTATTTT. This encodes CASSLPTSGTDTQYF. The entire variable domain, with the rest obtained from reference TRBV7-2 and TRBJ2-3, is as follows: GAGVSQSPSNKVTEKGKDVELRCDPISGHTALYWYRQSLGQGLEFLIYFQGNSAPDKSGLPSDRFSAERTGGSVSTLTIQRTQQEDSAVYLCASSLPTSGTDTQYFGPGTRLTVL.